This is a list of T cell receptor beta chains from one sample in a study of blood T cell repertoires in COVID-19. Produced via immunoSEQ multiplex PCR; TCRdb's table is partial and in-frame only. This sample yields approximately 130,000 clones, of which 77% are seen a single time; over 7% belongs to the top ten. The sample consisted of peripheral blood. Receptors originate from a human donor in a cohort sampled during active COVID-19. Each CDR3 is given with its conserved first and last residue. The D gene is left open where the match is weak. A clone size is listed for some rows: how often the clone was seen (once, few, many), or a class if it is expanded.

D: NA
J: TRBJ2-2
V: TRBV9
size: NA
DNA: TGTGCCAGCAGCCCTCCATCAGGGAACGCCGGGGAGCTGTTTTTT
CDR3: CASSPPSGNAGELFF

D: NA
J: TRBJ1-5
V: TRBV27
size: NA
DNA: TGTGCCAGCAGTTTATTGGGACCGGGGGGGAATCAGCCCCAGCATTTT
CDR3: CASSLLGPGGNQPQHF

D: NA
J: TRBJ1-2
V: TRBV27
size: NA
DNA: TGTGCCAGCAGTTTCGGGGCAGGGGTTAACTATGGCTACACCTTC
CDR3: CASSFGAGVNYGYTF

D: NA
J: TRBJ2-7
V: TRBV5-1
size: NA
DNA: TGCGCCAGCAGGCGCGTAGGGGGCTCCTACGAGCAGTACTTC
CDR3: CASRRVGGSYEQYF

D: TRBD2
J: TRBJ2-7
V: TRBV28
size: NA
DNA: TGTGCCAGCAGTTCACAAATAGCGGGGGTGCTCTCCTACGAGCAGTACTTC
CDR3: CASSSQIAGVLSYEQYF

D: TRBD1
J: TRBJ2-7
V: TRBV6-5
size: NA
DNA: TGTGCCAGCAGTACTGCCCGGGACAGGGTCTACGAGCAGTACTTC
CDR3: CASSTARDRVYEQYF

D: NA
J: TRBJ2-7
V: TRBV28
size: NA
DNA: TGTGCCAGCTCTTTTTACTACGAGCAGTACTTC
CDR3: CASSFYYEQYF

D: NA
J: TRBJ1-6
V: TRBV27
size: NA
DNA: TGTGCCAGCAGTTTGCCAGGGTCACCCCTCCACTTT
CDR3: CASSLPGSPLHF

D: TRBD1
J: TRBJ1-1
V: TRBV3-1/TRBV3-2
size: many
DNA: TGTGCCAGCAGCCCCCCCCGGGGGACAGTTGAAGCTTTCTTT
CDR3: CASSPPRGTVEAFF

D: NA
J: TRBJ2-7
V: TRBV5-1
size: NA
DNA: TGCGCCAGCAGCTTGGCCCGGTCCCACGAGCAGTACTTC
CDR3: CASSLARSHEQYF

D: NA
J: TRBJ1-3
V: TRBV13
size: few
DNA: TGTGCCAGCAGCCGTCCACAGGAGAGCTCTGGAAACACCATATATTTT
CDR3: CASSRPQESSGNTIYF

D: TRBD1
J: TRBJ1-6
V: TRBV5-5
size: NA
DNA: TGTGCCAGCAGCCCTCAAACAGGGGGTTCACCCCTCCACTTT
CDR3: CASSPQTGGSPLHF

D: NA
J: TRBJ1-6
V: TRBV21-1
size: few
DNA: TGTGCCTGGTGGACAGGGAGTAATTCACCCCTCCACTTT
CDR3: CAWWTGSNSPLHF

D: NA
J: TRBJ1-2
V: TRBV28
size: NA
DNA: TGTGCCAGCAGCCGGAACTATGGCTACACCTTC
CDR3: CASSRNYGYTF

D: TRBD1
J: TRBJ1-2
V: TRBV27
size: NA
DNA: TGTGCCAGCAGTCTCGGGACAGGGAATGGCTACACCTTC
CDR3: CASSLGTGNGYTF

D: NA
J: TRBJ2-7
V: TRBV5-1
size: NA
DNA: TGCGCCAGCAGCTTGGAGAGCTACGAGCAGTACTTC
CDR3: CASSLESYEQYF

D: TRBD2
J: TRBJ2-1
V: TRBV11-2
size: once
DNA: TGTGCCAGCAGCTTACTAGCGGGAGGGGGCAAGGGTTTCTTC
CDR3: CASSLLAGGGKGFF

D: NA
J: TRBJ1-1
V: TRBV27
size: NA
DNA: TGTGCCAGCAGTTCGACAGGTAAAGGTACGACTGAAGCTTTCTTT
CDR3: CASSSTGKGTTEAFF

D: NA
J: TRBJ2-7
V: TRBV29-1
size: NA
DNA: TGCAGCGTTGGAGACGAGCAGTACTTC
CDR3: CSVGDEQYF

D: NA
J: TRBJ2-5
V: TRBV2
size: once
DNA: TGTGCCAGCAGTGAGAGGGGGGGCCTCATAGCGGCTCAAGAGACCCAGTACTTC
CDR3: CASSERGGLIAAQETQYF

D: TRBD1
J: TRBJ1-4
V: TRBV12-5
size: NA
DNA: TGTGCTAGTGGTTTGGCCAGGGGGCTAGAGGAAAAACTGTTTTTT
CDR3: CASGLARGLEEKLFF

D: TRBD1
J: TRBJ2-1
V: TRBV7-9
size: NA
DNA: TGTGCCAGCAGGCCGGGACAGGGGGAATTTCAGTTCTTC
CDR3: CASRPGQGEFQFF

D: NA
J: TRBJ2-2
V: TRBV19
size: NA
DNA: TGTGCCAGTAGTATAGCGGGGATCGGCGGGGAGCTGTTTTTT
CDR3: CASSIAGIGGELFF

D: NA
J: TRBJ1-2
V: TRBV27
size: NA
DNA: TGTGCCAGCAGTGCTGTCCACGGCTATGGCTACACCTTC
CDR3: CASSAVHGYGYTF

D: TRBD2
J: TRBJ2-7
V: TRBV27
size: NA
DNA: TGTGCCAGCAGCCTAGGACTAGCGGGAGCTAGCTCCTACGAGCAGTACTTC
CDR3: CASSLGLAGASSYEQYF

D: TRBD1
J: TRBJ1-1
V: TRBV5-1
size: NA
DNA: TGCGCCAGCCAGGACAGGGAAGGGATGAACACTGAAGCTTTCTTT
CDR3: CASQDREGMNTEAFF

D: NA
J: TRBJ2-3
V: TRBV9
size: once
DNA: TGTGCCAGCAGCCACGATAGCGGTGCTAGCACAGATACGCAGTATTTT
CDR3: CASSHDSGASTDTQYF

D: NA
J: TRBJ1-6
V: TRBV27
size: NA
DNA: TGTGCCAGCTGCCAACCCCCAAGTTGCGCACCCCTCCACTTT
CDR3: CASCQPPSCAPLHF

D: NA
J: TRBJ2-7
V: TRBV27
size: NA
DNA: TGTGCCACCAGAGGGACTTTAGCCTACGAGCAGTACTTC
CDR3: CATRGTLAYEQYF

D: TRBD2
J: TRBJ2-7
V: TRBV5-5
size: NA
DNA: TGTGCCAGCAGCTTGTCGACTAGCGGTTCCTACGAGCAGTACTTC
CDR3: CASSLSTSGSYEQYF

D: TRBD1
J: TRBJ1-6
V: TRBV30
size: NA
DNA: TGTGCCTGGAAGGAGACAGGGGGTTATAATAATAATTCACCCCTCCACTTT
CDR3: CAWKETGGYNNNSPLHF

D: TRBD1
J: TRBJ2-7
V: TRBV4-1
size: NA
DNA: TGCGCCAGCAGCGAACGTGGGGCAGGGGGCTGGGAGCAGTACTTC
CDR3: CASSERGAGGWEQYF

D: TRBD1
J: TRBJ1-5
V: TRBV28
size: once
DNA: TGTGCCAGCATCTGGGGACAGGGAGGTCAGCCCCAGCATTTT
CDR3: CASIWGQGGQPQHF

D: TRBD1
J: TRBJ1-1
V: TRBV5-1
size: NA
DNA: TGCGCCAGCAGCTTGAACCAGGGACAGGGGACTGAAGCTTTCTTT
CDR3: CASSLNQGQGTEAFF

D: TRBD1
J: TRBJ1-1
V: TRBV5-6
size: once
DNA: TGTGCCAGCAGCACCGGGACAGGGGTTGGGAACACTGAAGCTTTCTTT
CDR3: CASSTGTGVGNTEAFF

D: TRBD1
J: TRBJ1-2
V: TRBV24-1
size: few
DNA: TGTGCCACCAGTGATTTGGACAGGGGGAAGGCCTATGGCTACACCTTC
CDR3: CATSDLDRGKAYGYTF